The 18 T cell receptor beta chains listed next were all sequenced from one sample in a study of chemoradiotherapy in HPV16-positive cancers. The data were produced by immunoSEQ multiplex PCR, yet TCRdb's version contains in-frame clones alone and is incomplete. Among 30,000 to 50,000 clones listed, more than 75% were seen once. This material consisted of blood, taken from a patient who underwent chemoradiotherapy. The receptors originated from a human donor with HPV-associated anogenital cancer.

The CDR3 DNA sequence: TGTGCCAGCAGCTTAAGACTAGCGGAGACCTACGAGCAGTACTTC. Residues: CASSLRLAETYEQYF. This rearrangement joins TRBV11-1 to TRBJ2-7; 9 bases map to TRBD2. Germline trimming cut 2 bases from V and 2 bases from J; bases unmatched to any gene: 4. The CDR3 has 15 amino acids. Germline CDR1 reads SGHAT; CDR2 reads FQDESV (reference sequence).

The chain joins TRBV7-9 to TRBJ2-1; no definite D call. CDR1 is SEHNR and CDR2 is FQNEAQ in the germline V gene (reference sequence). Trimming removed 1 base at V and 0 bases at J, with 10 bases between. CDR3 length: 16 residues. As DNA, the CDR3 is TGTGCCAGCAGCTTAGAAGGGCCGAGCTCCTACAATGAGCAGTTCTTC. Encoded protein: CASSLEGPSSYNEQFF.

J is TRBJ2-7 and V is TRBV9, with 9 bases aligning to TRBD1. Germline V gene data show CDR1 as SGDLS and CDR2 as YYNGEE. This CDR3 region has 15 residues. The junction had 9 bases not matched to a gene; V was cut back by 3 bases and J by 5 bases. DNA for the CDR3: TGTGCCAGCAGCGAGATGGGACAGGGAGAACACGAGCAGTACTTC. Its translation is CASSEMGQGEHEQYF.

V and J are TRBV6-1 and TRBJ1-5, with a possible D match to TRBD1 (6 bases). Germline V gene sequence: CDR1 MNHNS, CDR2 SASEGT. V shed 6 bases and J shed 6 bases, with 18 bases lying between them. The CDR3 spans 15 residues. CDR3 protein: CASRQRTAAVQPQHF. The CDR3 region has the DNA TGTGCCAGCAGACAAAGGACAGCCGCAGTTCAGCCCCAGCATTTT.

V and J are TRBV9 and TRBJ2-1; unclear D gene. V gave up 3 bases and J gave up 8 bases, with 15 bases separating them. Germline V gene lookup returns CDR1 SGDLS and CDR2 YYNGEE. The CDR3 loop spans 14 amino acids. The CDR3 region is CASSAAGPKDEQFF. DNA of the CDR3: TGTGCCAGCAGCGCGGCCGGGCCCAAGGATGAGCAGTTCTTC.

DNA of the CDR3: TGTGCCAGCAGCTTAATCACGGGAGCGGGGTCCGAGCAGTACTTC. Encoded protein: CASSLITGAGSEQYF. The chain combines TRBV11-2 with TRBJ2-7; the match to TRBD2 covers 7 bases. The CDR3 is 15 amino acids. The germline V gene encodes CDR1 SGHAT and CDR2 FQNNGV. V was clipped by 2 bases and J by 6 bases; unmatched bases: 10.

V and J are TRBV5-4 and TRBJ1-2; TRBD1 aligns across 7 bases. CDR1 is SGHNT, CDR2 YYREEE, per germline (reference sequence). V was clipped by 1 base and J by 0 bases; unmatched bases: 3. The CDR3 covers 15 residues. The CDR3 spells CASSLKGASNYGYTF. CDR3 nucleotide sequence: TGTGCCAGCAGCTTGAAGGGGGCGTCTAACTATGGCTACACCTTC.

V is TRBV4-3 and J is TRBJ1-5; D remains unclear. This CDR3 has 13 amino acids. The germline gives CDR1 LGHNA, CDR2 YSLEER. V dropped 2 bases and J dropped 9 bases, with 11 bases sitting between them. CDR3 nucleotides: TGCGCCAGCAGCCAAAAGAGACTTGGGCCCCAGCATTTT. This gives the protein CASSQKRLGPQHF.

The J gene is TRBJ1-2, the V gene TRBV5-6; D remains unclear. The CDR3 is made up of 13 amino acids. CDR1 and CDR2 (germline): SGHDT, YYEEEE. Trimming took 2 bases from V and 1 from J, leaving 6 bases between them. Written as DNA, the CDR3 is TGTGCCAGCAGCTTCCCGGTTAACTATGGCTACACCTTC. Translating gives CASSFPVNYGYTF.

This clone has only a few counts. CDR3 bases: TGTGCCAGCAGTTACGGGGACAGGGGCTACACCTTC. Its protein is CASSYGDRGYTF. The chain couples TRBV6-6 to TRBJ1-2; 8 bases are shared with TRBD1. With V trimmed by 2 bases and J by 8 bases, 1 base remained unmatched. The CDR3 loop spans 12 amino acids. CDR1 MNHNY and CDR2 SVGAGI come from the germline V gene (reference sequence).

The CDR3 loop is CSVERTGALGAGELFF. The CDR3, as DNA: TGCAGCGTTGAAAGGACAGGGGCTCTCGGCGCCGGGGAGCTGTTTTTT. V usage is TRBV29-1 and J usage is TRBJ2-2, with 9 positions matching TRBD1. The CDR3 runs 16 residues. V dropped 2 bases and J dropped 6; count of bases not matched to a gene: 10. Germline V gene data show CDR1 as SQVTM and CDR2 as ANQGSEA.

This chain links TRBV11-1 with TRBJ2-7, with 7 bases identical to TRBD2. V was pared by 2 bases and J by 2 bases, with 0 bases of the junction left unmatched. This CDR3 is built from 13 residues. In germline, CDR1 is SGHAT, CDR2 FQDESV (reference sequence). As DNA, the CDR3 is TGTGCCAGCAGCTTACGGGGGGCCTACGAGCAGTACTTC. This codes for CASSLRGAYEQYF.

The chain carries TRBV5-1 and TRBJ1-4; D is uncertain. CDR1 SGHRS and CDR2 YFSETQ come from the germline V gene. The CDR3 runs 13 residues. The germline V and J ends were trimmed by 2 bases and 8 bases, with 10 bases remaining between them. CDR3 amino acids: CASSLTGREKLFF. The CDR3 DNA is TGCGCCAGCAGCTTAACCGGGAGGGAAAAACTGTTTTTT.

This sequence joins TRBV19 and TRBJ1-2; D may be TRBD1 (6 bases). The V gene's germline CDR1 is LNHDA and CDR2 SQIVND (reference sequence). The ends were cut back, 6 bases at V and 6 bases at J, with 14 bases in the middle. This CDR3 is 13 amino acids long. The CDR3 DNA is TGTGCCAGTAGCTTAGCCAACAGGGATGGCTACACCTTC. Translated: CASSLANRDGYTF.

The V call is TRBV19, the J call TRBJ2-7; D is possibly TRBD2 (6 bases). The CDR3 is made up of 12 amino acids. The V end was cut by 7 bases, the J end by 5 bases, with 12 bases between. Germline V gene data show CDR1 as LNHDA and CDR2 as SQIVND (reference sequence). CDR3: CASTGRGHEQYF. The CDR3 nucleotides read TGTGCCAGTACTGGGCGGGGCCACGAGCAGTACTTC.

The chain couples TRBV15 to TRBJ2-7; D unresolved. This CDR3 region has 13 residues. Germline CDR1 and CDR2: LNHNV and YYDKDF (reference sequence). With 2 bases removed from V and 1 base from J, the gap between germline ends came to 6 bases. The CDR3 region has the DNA TGTGCCACCAGCAGATTACAGTCCTACGAGCAGTACTTC. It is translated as CATSRLQSYEQYF.

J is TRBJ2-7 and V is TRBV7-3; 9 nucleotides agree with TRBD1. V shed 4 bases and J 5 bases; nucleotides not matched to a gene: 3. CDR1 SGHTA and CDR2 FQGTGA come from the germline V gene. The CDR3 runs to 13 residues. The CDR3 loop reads CASSSDRGHEQYF. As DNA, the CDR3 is TGTGCCAGCAGCTCGGACAGGGGTCACGAGCAGTACTTC.

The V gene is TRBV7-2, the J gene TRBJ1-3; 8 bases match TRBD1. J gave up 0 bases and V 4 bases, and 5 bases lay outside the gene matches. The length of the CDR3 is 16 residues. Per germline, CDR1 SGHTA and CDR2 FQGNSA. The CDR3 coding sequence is TGTGCCAGCAGCTGGGGACAGGTGGGCTCTGGAAACACCATATATTTT. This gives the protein CASSWGQVGSGNTIYF.